The rows below give T cell receptor beta chains drawn from one sample of a study of T cells in tumors and immune-related adverse events. Assay used: immunoSEQ multiplex PCR; TCRdb lists only in-frame clones, some missing. Of thousands of clones listed, 82% are singletons. Material: skin tissue, obtained from a patient treated with anti-PD-1 therapy. Receptor source: a female donor with metastatic renal cell carcinoma. Each CDR3 is given with its conserved first and last residue. D genes are given only for firm matches. A row's size may be missing; if present it is once, few, many or a size class.

clone_size j_call d_call v_call cdr3_aa cdr3_nt
- TRBJ2-7 TRBD2 TRBV28 CASKASGPYEQYF TGTGCCAGCAAGGCTAGCGGACCCTACGAGCAGTACTTC
few TRBJ2-2 - TRBV10-1 CASSESLATGELFF TGCGCCAGCAGTGAGTCCCTGGCTACCGGGGAGCTGTTTTTT
- TRBJ1-5 TRBD1 TRBV7-2 CASSPGTGYNPQHF TGTGCCAGCAGCCCCGGGACAGGATACAATCCCCAGCATTTT
- TRBJ1-5 TRBD1 TRBV13 CASSLTGFNQPQHF TGTGCCAGCAGCTTGACAGGGTTCAATCAGCCCCAGCATTTT
- TRBJ2-1 - TRBV18 CASSLQGMMNEQFF TGTGCCAGCTCACTTCAGGGGATGATGAATGAGCAGTTCTTC
once TRBJ2-3 TRBD2 TRBV10-3 CAISESGTSAIPTDTQYF TGTGCCATCAGTGAGTCGGGGACTAGCGCCATCCCTACAGATACGCAGTATTTT
once TRBJ1-1 - TRBV15 CATSSYRTTNTEAFF TGTGCCACCAGCAGTTACAGGACAACTAACACTGAAGCTTTCTTT
- TRBJ2-5 - TRBV18 CASSPRVQGGETQYF TGTGCCAGCTCACCCCGGGTCCAGGGAGGTGAGACCCAGTACTTC
- TRBJ2-2 TRBD1 TRBV13 CASRRTGEATGELFF TGTGCCAGCAGAAGAACAGGGGAAGCGACCGGGGAGCTGTTTTTT
once TRBJ1-4 - TRBV29-1 CSVEGGNEKLFF TGCAGCGTTGAAGGCGGGAATGAAAAACTGTTTTTT
- TRBJ2-1 TRBD2 TRBV2 CASSEIAGVGNEQFF TGTGCCAGCAGTGAAATAGCGGGAGTTGGCAATGAGCAGTTCTTC
- TRBJ1-5 TRBD1 TRBV2 CASSGQGASQPQHF TGTGCCAGCAGTGGACAGGGGGCTAGTCAGCCCCAGCATTTT
- TRBJ2-1 - TRBV7-6 CASSHRDLYNEQFF TGTGCCAGCAGTCATCGGGACCTATACAATGAGCAGTTCTTC
- TRBJ1-2 - TRBV7-8 CASSSPNYGYTF TGTGCCAGCAGCTCTCCTAACTATGGCTACACCTTC
- TRBJ1-3 - TRBV5-5 CASTLSGKTISGNTIYF TGTGCCAGCACATTATCAGGGAAGACGATCTCTGGAAACACCATATATTTT
- TRBJ2-5 - TRBV15 CATSRGTEKETQYF TGTGCCACCAGCCGCGGGACAGAAAAAGAGACCCAGTACTTC
- TRBJ1-5 - TRBV27 CASSSRPGNQPQHF TGTGCCAGCAGCTCACGGCCAGGCAATCAGCCCCAGCATTTT
- TRBJ2-2 TRBD1 TRBV11-3 CAIQGAVNGELFF TGTGCCATACAGGGGGCGGTGAACGGGGAGCTGTTTTTT